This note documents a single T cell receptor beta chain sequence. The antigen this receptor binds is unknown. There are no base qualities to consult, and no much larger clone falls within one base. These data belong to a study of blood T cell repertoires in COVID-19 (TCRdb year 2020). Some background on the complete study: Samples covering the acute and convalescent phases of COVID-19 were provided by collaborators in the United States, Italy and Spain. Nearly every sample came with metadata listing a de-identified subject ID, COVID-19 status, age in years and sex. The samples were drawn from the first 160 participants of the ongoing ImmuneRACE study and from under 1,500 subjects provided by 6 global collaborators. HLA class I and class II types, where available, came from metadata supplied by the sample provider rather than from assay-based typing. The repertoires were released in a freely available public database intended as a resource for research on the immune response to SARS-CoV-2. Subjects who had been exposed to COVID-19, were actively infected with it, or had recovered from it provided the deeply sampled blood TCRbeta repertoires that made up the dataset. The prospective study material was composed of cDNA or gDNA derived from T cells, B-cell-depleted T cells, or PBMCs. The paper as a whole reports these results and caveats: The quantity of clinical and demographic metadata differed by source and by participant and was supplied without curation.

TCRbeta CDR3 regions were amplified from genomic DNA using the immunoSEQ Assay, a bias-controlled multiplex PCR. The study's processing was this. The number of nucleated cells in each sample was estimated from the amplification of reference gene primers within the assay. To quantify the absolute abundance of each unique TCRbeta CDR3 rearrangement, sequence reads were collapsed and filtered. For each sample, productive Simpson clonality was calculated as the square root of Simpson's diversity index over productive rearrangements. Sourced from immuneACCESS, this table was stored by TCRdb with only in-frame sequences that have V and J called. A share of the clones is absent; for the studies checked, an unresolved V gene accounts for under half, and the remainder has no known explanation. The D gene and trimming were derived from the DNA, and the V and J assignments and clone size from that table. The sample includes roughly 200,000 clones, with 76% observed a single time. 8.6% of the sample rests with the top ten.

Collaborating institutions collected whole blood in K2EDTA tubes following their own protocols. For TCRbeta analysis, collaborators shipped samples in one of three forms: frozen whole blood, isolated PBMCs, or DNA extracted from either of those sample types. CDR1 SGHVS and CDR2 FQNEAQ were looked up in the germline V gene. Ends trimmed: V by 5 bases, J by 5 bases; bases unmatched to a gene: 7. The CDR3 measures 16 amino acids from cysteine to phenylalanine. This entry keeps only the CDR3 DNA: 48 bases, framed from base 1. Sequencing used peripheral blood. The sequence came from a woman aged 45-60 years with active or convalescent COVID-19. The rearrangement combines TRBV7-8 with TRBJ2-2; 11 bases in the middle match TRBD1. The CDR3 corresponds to CASSPRTGGRTGELFF. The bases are TGTGCCAGCAGCCCCCGGACAGGGGGCAGGACCGGGGAGCTGTTTTTT.